This passage covers 21 T cell receptor beta chains from one sample sequenced in a study of response to subunit inactivated influenza vaccine. Using its own MiXCR run on the RT-PCR reads, TCRdb lists one record per CDR3 protein. The sample lists about 700,000 distinct CDR3 sequences; about 15% were seen once. The material was PBMCs from blood, obtained roughly 13 days after vaccination. The source of these receptors is a man aged 45 to 65 who received an inactivated influenza vaccine.

The rearrangement uses TRBV28 and TRBJ2-1; either TRBD1 or TRBD2 may supply D (5 bases each). V lost 8 bases and J lost 7, with 18 bases in between. Germline-derived CDR1 and CDR2 are MDHEN and SYDVKM. The CDR3 contains 14 residues. The CDR3 sequence: CASLPGPLANEQFF. For the CDR3, the DNA is TGTGCCAGCCTACCGGGACCCCTTGCGAATGAGCAGTTCTTC.

The J gene is TRBJ2-5, the V gene TRBV6-5; D gene uncertain. Trimming removed 1 base at V and 5 bases at J, with 8 bases between. The CDR3 totals 13 residues. Germline loops: CDR1 MNHEY, CDR2 SVGAGI. CDR3 region: CASSYFGVETQYF. CDR3 DNA sequence: TGTGCCAGCAGTTACTTTGGCGTTGAGACCCAGTACTTC.

The gene calls are TRBV4-2 and TRBJ2-2; D gene uncertain. V gave up 2 bases and J gave up 6 bases, with 10 bases separating them. CDR3 size: 14 residues. CDR1 is LGHNA, CDR2 YNFKEQ, per germline. CDR3 DNA sequence: TGTGCCAGCAGCCAACTGGACCCCCCCGGGGAGCTGTTTTTT. Translating it yields CASSQLDPPGELFF.

This clonotype was found a few times. The gene calls are TRBV4-1 and TRBJ2-7, with no clear D. The V gene lost 1 base and the J gene lost 3 bases, with 16 bases spanning the gap. Germline V CDR1 and CDR2: MGHRA, YSYEKL. The CDR3 loop spans 16 amino acids. CDR3 protein: CASSQAYGQENYEQYF. The CDR3 nucleotides are TGCGCCAGCAGCCAAGCCTATGGGCAGGAGAACTACGAGCAGTACTTC.

The V and J genes are TRBV19 and TRBJ2-7; 10 bases are shared with TRBD1. J gave up 12 bases and V 7 bases, and 9 bases lay outside the gene matches. Germline V gene sequence: CDR1 LNHDA, CDR2 SQIVND (reference sequence). CDR3 size: 12 residues. For the CDR3, the DNA is TGTGCCAGTACTGAGACAGGGGGCCCTCCGTACTTC. Translation gives CASTETGGPPYF.

This clonotype was observed a handful of times. This chain uses TRBV18 with TRBJ2-3; perhaps TRBD2 as D (6 bases). The CDR3 spans 13 residues. V lost 3 bases and J lost 7, with 11 bases in between. Germline loops: CDR1 KGHSH, CDR2 LQKENI. The DNA of the CDR3 is TGTGCCAGCTCACCGGGGGGTGTGTATACGCAGTATTTT. Translation: CASSPGGVYTQYF.

This clonotype came up a few times. The chain has TRBV5-1 and TRBJ2-3; D is unclear. This CDR3 has 15 residues. The V and J ends lost 4 bases and 4 bases respectively, with 16 bases between them. CDR1 SGHRS and CDR2 YFSETQ come from the germline V gene. The CDR3 region is CASSIGMLGPDTQYF. In DNA form, the CDR3 reads TGCGCCAGCAGCATAGGAATGTTGGGCCCAGATACGCAGTATTTT.

V usage is TRBV28 and J usage is TRBJ2-1; 7 bases fit TRBD1. This CDR3 comprises 17 residues. Trimming at V came to 2 bases and at J to 5 bases, leaving 12 bases not matched to a gene. CDR1 is MDHEN and CDR2 is SYDVKM in the germline V gene. The CDR3 DNA reads TGTGCCAGCAGTTTAAGGGGTTATGGACAGGAAGACAATGAGCAGTTCTTC. Translation: CASSLRGYGQEDNEQFF.

The chain has TRBV7-9 and TRBJ2-1; TRBD2 agrees at 8 bases. The CDR3 is made up of 15 amino acids. V trimming: 1 base; J trimming: 5 bases; junction bases outside the gene matches: 4. CDR1 SEHNR and CDR2 FQNEAQ come from the germline V gene (reference sequence). CDR3 in DNA: TGTGCCAGCAGCTTAGTAGCGGGACGTCACAATGAGCAGTTCTTC. Translated: CASSLVAGRHNEQFF.

The chain uses TRBV20-1 and TRBJ1-1, with TRBD1 matching over 10 bases. This CDR3 is built from 14 residues. The V segment lost 5 bases and the J segment 4 bases; nucleotides outside the gene matches: 7. Germline V gives CDR1 DFQATT, CDR2 SNEGSKA (reference sequence). The CDR3 DNA is TGCAGTGCTCGGACAGGGGGTCCCACCACTGAAGCTTTCTTT. This encodes CSARTGGPTTEAFF.

This chain links TRBV7-2 with TRBJ2-5; 11 bases map to TRBD2. In germline, CDR1 is SGHTA, CDR2 FQGNSA. This CDR3 contains 17 residues. With 1 base clipped from V and 5 bases from J, the junction kept 9 bases outside the gene matches. The CDR3 protein is CASSLELAGGGWETQYF. The CDR3 DNA reads as TGTGCCAGCAGCTTAGAGCTAGCGGGAGGAGGGTGGGAGACCCAGTACTTC.

Only a few counts were recorded for this clonotype. The rearrangement links TRBV29-1 to TRBJ2-3, with TRBD2 matching over 12 bases. Germline CDR1 reads SQVTM; CDR2 reads ANQGSEA. This CDR3 is built from 12 residues. V lost 7 bases to trimming and J lost 6 bases; unmatched junction nucleotides: 2. This CDR3 reads CSGTSGRDTQYF. The CDR3 region has the DNA TGCAGCGGCACTAGCGGGAGGGATACGCAGTATTTT.

The chain has TRBV4-1 and TRBJ2-7; D is possibly TRBD2 (6 bases). Trimming shortened V by 2 bases and J by 3 bases, and 23 bases separated the two germline ends. The CDR3 covers 18 residues. Germline CDR1 MGHRA, CDR2 YSYEKL. CDR3 DNA: TGCGCCAGCAGCCAAAGGGATGAGGGACTCCTGAAGGTCTACGAGCAGTACTTC. Its translation is CASSQRDEGLLKVYEQYF.

This clonotype was detected a few times. This chain uses TRBV6-5 with TRBJ1-4; no reliable D call. With 0 bases removed from V and 5 bases from J, the gap between germline ends came to 10 bases. Germline V gene lookup returns CDR1 MNHEY and CDR2 SVGAGI. There are 15 residues in the CDR3. The CDR3, as DNA: TGTGCCAGCAGTTACTCCGGCAGGTTAAATGAAAAACTGTTTTTT. It codes for CASSYSGRLNEKLFF.

The sample holds a few counts of this clonotype. The CDR3 spells CASSQVRGHTQYF. The CDR3 coding sequence is TGTGCCAGCAGCCAAGTACGGGGGCATACGCAGTATTTT. V and J are TRBV3-1 and TRBJ2-3, with D perhaps assigned TRBD1 or TRBD2 (6 bases each). The CDR3 covers 13 residues. CDR1 and CDR2 (germline): LGHDT, YNNKEL (reference sequence). Trimming left V 1 base short and J 7 bases short, with 9 bases between.

This sequence joins TRBV6-5 and TRBJ2-1; 13 bases map to TRBD2. CDR3 length equals 17 residues. V lost 2 bases to trimming and J lost 4 bases; unmatched junction nucleotides: 5. Germline CDR1 and CDR2: MNHEY and SVGAGI. Here the CDR3 reads CASSYAGLAGVYNEQFF. CDR3 DNA: TGTGCCAGCAGTTACGCCGGACTAGCGGGGGTGTACAATGAGCAGTTCTTC.

The chain has TRBV6-5 and TRBJ2-3; 9 bases fit TRBD1. Germline loops: CDR1 MNHEY, CDR2 SVGAGI. The trim removed 4 bases at V and 3 bases at J, leaving 8 bases unmatched. This CDR3 region has 16 residues. The CDR3 coding sequence is TGTGCCAGCAGTTCCTCGACAGGGGGAGGAACAGATACGCAGTATTTT. Translated, it gives CASSSSTGGGTDTQYF.

This clonotype showed up just a few times. CDR3 residues: CATSREREGPGELFF. CDR3 in DNA: TGTGCCACCAGCAGAGAGCGGGAGGGCCCCGGGGAGCTGTTTTTT. The chain carries TRBV15 and TRBJ2-2; 9 bases align to TRBD2. The CDR3 is 15 residues long. The V gene's germline CDR1 is LNHNV and CDR2 YYDKDF (reference sequence). J gave up 6 bases and V 0 bases, and 2 bases lay outside the gene matches.

This clonotype has a handful of counts. The chain couples TRBV28 to TRBJ2-1, with a tentative D call TRBD1 (7 bases). This CDR3 is built from 15 residues. V was shortened by 2 bases and J by 2 bases, with 10 bases between the two germline ends. The germline CDR1 and CDR2 sequences are MDHEN and SYDVKM. CDR3 coding DNA: TGTGCCAGCAGTTTAACCAGGGGGGCCTACAATGAGCAGTTCTTC. Amino acids: CASSLTRGAYNEQFF.

In its sample, this clonotype was seen a few times. The J gene is TRBJ2-7, the V gene TRBV29-1, with D uncertain. The CDR3 has 11 amino acids. Looked up from germline, CDR1 is SQVTM and CDR2 is ANQGSEA. Trimming took 7 bases from V and 2 from J, leaving 9 bases between them. The CDR3 DNA is TGCAGCGCAACGAGTCCCTACGAGCAGTACTTC. It specifies CSATSPYEQYF.

The gene calls are TRBV12-3 or TRBV12-4 and TRBJ1-5; a possible D gene is TRBD1 (5 bases). V gave up 6 bases and J gave up 5 bases, with 23 bases separating them. The CDR3 loop spans 17 amino acids. The CDR3: CASRHDSYQIRYQPQHF. The CDR3 DNA reads as TGTGCCAGCAGACATGACAGTTACCAAATTCGGTATCAGCCCCAGCATTTT.